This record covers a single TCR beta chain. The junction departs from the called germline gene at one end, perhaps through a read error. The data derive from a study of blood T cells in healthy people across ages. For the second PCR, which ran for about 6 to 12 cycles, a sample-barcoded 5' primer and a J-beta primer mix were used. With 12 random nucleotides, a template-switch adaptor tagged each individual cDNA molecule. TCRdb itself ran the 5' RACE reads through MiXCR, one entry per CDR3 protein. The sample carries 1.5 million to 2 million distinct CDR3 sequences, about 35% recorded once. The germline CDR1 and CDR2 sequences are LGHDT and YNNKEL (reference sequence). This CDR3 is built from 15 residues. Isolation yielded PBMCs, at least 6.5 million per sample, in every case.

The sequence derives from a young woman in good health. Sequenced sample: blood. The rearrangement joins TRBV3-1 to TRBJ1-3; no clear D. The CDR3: CARSQETYSGNTIYF. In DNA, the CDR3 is TGTGCCCGCAGCCAAGAGACTTACTCTGGAAACACCATATATTTT.